The clone carrying this TCR beta chain was counted only a few times. Its antigen is as yet unknown. The CDR3 has 17 residues. Trimming took 4 bases from V and 7 from J; bases not matched to a gene: 12. Germline assignment: CDR1 SGHVS and CDR2 FNYEAQ. The record originates from a study of CD8 T cells in ankylosing spondylitis. Whole-study results and caveats: Disease-linked clones reportedly showed significant enrichment in matched ankylosing spondylitis synovial fluid. Reports of some motif variants in reactive arthritis synovial fluid and blood predate this one. Disease-linked clones proved CD8+ and comparatively uncommon in peripheral blood.

Preparation of TCR beta libraries was done by quantitative 5'-RACE with molecular barcodes. TCRdb processed the 5' RACE reads anew with MiXCR; each CDR3 protein has one entry. Among 200,000 or so distinct CDR3 sequences listed, about 20% were seen once. The chain recombines TRBV7-6 with TRBJ2-1; 11 bases agree with TRBD2. Source material: blood, either unsorted or a sorted T cell fraction (not recorded which). This sequence was found in a male donor between 10 and 30 years old with ankylosing spondylitis or in good health (not recorded which). The CDR3 DNA reads TGTGCCAGCAGCTCCTATAGTACTAGCGGGAGTCGAAATGAGCAGTTCTTC. Translated: CASSSYSTSGSRNEQFF.